This T cell receptor (beta chain) was captured by sequencing in a study of response to subunit inactivated influenza vaccine. Whole-study findings and limits: The authors suggested that few new T cells are recruited per seasonal influenza vaccination.

This clonotype was counted a few times. Antigen: not known. This CDR3 is built from 15 residues. Per germline, CDR1 MNHEY and CDR2 SVGEGT. V was clipped by 0 bases and J by 9 bases, with 15 bases between them. One entry per CDR3 protein, called by TCRdb with MiXCR from the RT-PCR reads. The sample has fewer than 800,000 distinct CDR3 sequences, 15% to 18% seen once. V usage is TRBV6-2 or TRBV6-3 and J usage is TRBJ2-4, with D perhaps given as TRBD1 or TRBD2 (5 bases each). This specimen consisted of PBMCs from blood, obtained less than 13 days after vaccination. The TCR sequence derives from a man aged 50 to 60 who received an inactivated influenza vaccine. The CDR3, as DNA: TGTGCCAGCAGTTACTCGAGGCAGGGAGAGGGCATTCAGTACTTC. Its protein product is CASSYSRQGEGIQYF.